This TCR beta chain was sequenced in a study of blood T cell repertoires in COVID-19. Overall study context: Researchers got acute and convalescent COVID-19 samples from the United States, Italy and Spain.

This clone was seen just once. Generated by immunoSEQ multiplex PCR, the TCRdb table keeps only in-frame clones and is missing some. The sample carries 200,000 to 250,000 clones, 70% to 90% recorded once. Germline V gives CDR1 SNHLY, CDR2 FYNNEI. Unmatched junction bases numbered 6, after V lost 6 bases and J lost 6 bases. The CDR3 contains 14 residues. This sequence joins TRBV2 and TRBJ2-1; the match to TRBD1 covers 9 bases. This TCR was recovered from a man between 45 and 60 years old with acute or convalescent COVID-19. Sample: peripheral blood. This CDR3 is CASSVDRGVNEQFF. CDR3 coding DNA: TGTGCCAGCAGCGTAGACAGGGGGGTCAATGAGCAGTTCTTC.